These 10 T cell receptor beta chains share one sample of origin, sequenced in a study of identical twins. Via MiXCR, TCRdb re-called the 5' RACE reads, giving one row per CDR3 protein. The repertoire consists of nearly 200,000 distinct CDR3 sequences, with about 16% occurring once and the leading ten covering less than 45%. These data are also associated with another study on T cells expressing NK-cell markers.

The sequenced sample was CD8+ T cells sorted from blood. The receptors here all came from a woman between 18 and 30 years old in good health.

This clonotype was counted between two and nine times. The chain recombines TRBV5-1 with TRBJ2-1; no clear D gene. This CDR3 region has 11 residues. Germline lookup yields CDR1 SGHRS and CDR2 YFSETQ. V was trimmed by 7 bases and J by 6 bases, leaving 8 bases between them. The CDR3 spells CASQESNEQFF. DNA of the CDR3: TGCGCCAGCCAGGAGAGCAATGAGCAGTTCTTC. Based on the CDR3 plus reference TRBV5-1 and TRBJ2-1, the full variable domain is KAGVTQTPRYLIKTRGQQVTLSCSPISGHRSVSWYQQTPGQGLQFLFEYFSETQRNKGNFPGRFSGRQFSNSRSEMNVSTLELGDSALYLCASQESNEQFFGPGTRLTVL.

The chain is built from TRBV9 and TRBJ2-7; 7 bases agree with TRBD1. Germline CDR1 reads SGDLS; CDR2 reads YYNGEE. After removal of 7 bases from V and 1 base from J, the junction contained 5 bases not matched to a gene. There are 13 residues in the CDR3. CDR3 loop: CASGKQGSYEQYF. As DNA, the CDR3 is TGTGCCAGCGGGAAACAGGGGTCCTACGAGCAGTACTTC.

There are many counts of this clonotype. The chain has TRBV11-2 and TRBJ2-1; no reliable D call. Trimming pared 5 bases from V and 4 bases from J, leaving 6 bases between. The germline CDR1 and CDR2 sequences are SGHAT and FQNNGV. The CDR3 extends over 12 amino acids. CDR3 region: CASSRLYNEQFF. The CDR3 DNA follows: TGTGCCAGCAGCCGTCTATACAATGAGCAGTTCTTC. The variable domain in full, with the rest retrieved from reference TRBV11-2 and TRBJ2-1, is EAGVAQSPRYKIIEKRQSVAFWCNPISGHATLYWYQQILGQGPKLLIQFQNNGVVDDSQLPKDRFSAERLKGVDSTLKIQPAKLEDSAVYLCASSRLYNEQFFGPGTRLTVL.

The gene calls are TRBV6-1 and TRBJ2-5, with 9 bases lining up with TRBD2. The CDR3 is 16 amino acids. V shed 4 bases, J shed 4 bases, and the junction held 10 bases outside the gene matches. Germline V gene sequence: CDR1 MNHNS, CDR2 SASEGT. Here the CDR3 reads CASSVRGRARRETQYF. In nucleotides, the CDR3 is TGTGCCAGCAGTGTTCGCGGGAGGGCACGCCGAGAGACCCAGTACTTC.

The CDR3 DNA reads TGTGCCAGCACCTCCGTATACATGAACACTGAAGCTTTCTTT. Encoded protein: CASTSVYMNTEAFF. V is TRBV28 and J is TRBJ1-1, with D hard to call. Germline CDR1 MDHEN, CDR2 SYDVKM. This CDR3 contains 14 residues. Trimming shortened V by 7 bases and J by 0 bases, and 12 bases separated the two germline ends.

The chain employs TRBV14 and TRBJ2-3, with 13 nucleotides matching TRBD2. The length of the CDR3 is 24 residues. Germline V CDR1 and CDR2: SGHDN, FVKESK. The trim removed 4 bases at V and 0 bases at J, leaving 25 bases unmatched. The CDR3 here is CASSPSAQVPLRLAGGSSTDTQYF. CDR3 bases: TGTGCCAGCAGCCCCTCAGCGCAGGTTCCTTTACGACTAGCGGGAGGATCTAGCACAGATACGCAGTATTTT.

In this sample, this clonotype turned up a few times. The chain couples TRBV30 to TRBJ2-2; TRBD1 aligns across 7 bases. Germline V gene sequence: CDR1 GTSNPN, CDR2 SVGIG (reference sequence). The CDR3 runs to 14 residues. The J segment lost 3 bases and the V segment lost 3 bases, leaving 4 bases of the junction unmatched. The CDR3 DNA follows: TGTGCCTGGAGAGGGCAGGGGGACACCGGGGAGCTGTTTTTT. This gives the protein CAWRGQGDTGELFF.

The CDR3, as DNA: TGTGCCAGCAGCCTCCGTCGGAATGAGCAGTTCTTC. It is translated as CASSLRRNEQFF. The chain carries TRBV6-2 or TRBV6-3 and TRBJ2-1; D is ambiguous. The V end was cut by 6 bases, the J end by 7 bases, with 10 bases between. Germline CDR1 and CDR2: MNHEY and SVGEGT. There are 12 residues in the CDR3.

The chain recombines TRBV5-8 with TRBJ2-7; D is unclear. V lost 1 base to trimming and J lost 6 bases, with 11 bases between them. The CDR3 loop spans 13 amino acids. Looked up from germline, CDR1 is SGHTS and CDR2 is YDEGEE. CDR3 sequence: CASSLSMGSEQYF. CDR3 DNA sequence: TGTGCCAGCAGCTTGTCGATGGGTTCCGAGCAGTACTTC.

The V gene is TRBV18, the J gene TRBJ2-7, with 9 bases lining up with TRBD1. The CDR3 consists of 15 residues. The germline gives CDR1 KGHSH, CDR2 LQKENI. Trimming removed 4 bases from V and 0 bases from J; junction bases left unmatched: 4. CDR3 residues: CASSLPGQGSYEQYF. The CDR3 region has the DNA TGTGCCAGCTCACTCCCGGGACAGGGCTCCTACGAGCAGTACTTC.